This TCR beta chain was retrieved from a study of blood T cell repertoires in COVID-19. The CDR3 loop spans 12 amino acids. Germline CDR1 reads MNHEY; CDR2 reads SMNVEV (reference sequence). V was clipped by 4 bases and J by 8 bases, with 11 bases between them. Clones were sequenced by immunoSEQ multiplex PCR, and TCRdb holds only the in-frame ones, with some missing. The table shows roughly 160,000 clones, with around 90% occurring only once. V gene TRBV27 combines with J gene TRBJ1-2; D remains ambiguous. The sequencing input was peripheral blood. This clonotype was sampled from a man between 60 and 70 years old with COVID-19, enrolled during active disease. CDR3 DNA sequence: TGTGCCAGCAGTTCGGGAACAGAAGGCTACACCTTC. Translation: CASSSGTEGYTF.